This TCR beta chain was identified in a study of blood T cell repertoires in COVID-19. Looking at the study overall: COVID-19 samples collected from the United States, Italy and Spain covered acute and convalescent phases. In each case, the material was cDNA or gDNA derived from T cells, B-cell-depleted T cells, or PBMCs.

V dropped 6 bases and J dropped 5 bases, with 13 bases sitting between them. CDR1 is MNHEY, CDR2 SVGAGI, per germline. This CDR3 comprises 13 residues. Authors' analysis steps: Estimated nucleated cell counts came from reference gene primer amplification. Clones were read by immunoSEQ multiplex PCR, and TCRdb kept only the in-frame ones, dropping some. V and J calls and clone size follow that table, whereas D and trimming were derived from the DNA. Here the sample spans roughly 86,000 clones, around 80% being singletons. This clone has just one count. Sequencing used peripheral blood. The rearrangement uses TRBV6-5 and TRBJ1-1; D possibly corresponds to TRBD1 (5 bases). The source of this sequence is a human donor in a cohort sampled during active COVID-19. The CDR3 DNA follows: TGTGCCAGCAGCCCCCGGGGGGAAACTGAAGCTTTCTTT. Translated, it gives CASSPRGETEAFF.